This T cell receptor (beta chain) was recorded in a study of T cell responses to AZD1222 COVID-19 vaccine. Overall study findings and caveats: Spike-specific TCR breadth and depth rose after two AZD1222 doses. Repertoire collection took place solely once the T cell response had peaked.

Sequencing used immunoSEQ multiplex PCR; TCRdb keeps in-frame clones, though not all of them. Of about 270,000 clones listed, around 93% were seen once; the top ten hold 0.55%. The CDR3 loop spans 19 amino acids. V was cut by 8 bases and J by 0 bases, with 25 bases left in between. From germline, CDR1 is LNHDA and CDR2 SQIVND (reference sequence). This clone was observed once. Its antigen is unknown. Sequencing was performed on peripheral blood, taken 28 days after the second AZD1222 dose. The clonotype was recovered from an adult who received the AZD1222 COVID-19 vaccine. The chain combines TRBV19 with TRBJ1-4, with TRBD1 as a possible D gene (6 bases). The CDR3 DNA is TGTGCCAGTCGGAGGGGGACCGGCGGCAGATCGTCAACTAATGAAAAACTGTTTTTT. It translates to CASRRGTGGRSSTNEKLFF.